This T cell receptor (beta chain) emerged from a study of blood T cell repertoires in COVID-19. Study-wide context: Both acute and convalescent COVID-19 samples were obtained from the United States, Italy and Spain. The cDNA or gDNA used as material had been derived from T cells, B-cell-depleted T cells, or PBMCs.

Source study methods: Estimation of nucleated cell counts was performed using reference gene primer amplification. The assay was immunoSEQ multiplex PCR, and TCRdb's table has in-frame clones only and misses some. V and J calls and clone size are as listed in that table; D and trimming were resolved from the DNA. The data contain some 45,000 clones, about nine tenths of them singletons. V was pared by 6 bases and J by 6 bases, with 17 bases between. The length of the CDR3 is 15 residues. CDR1 MNHNY and CDR2 SVGAGI come from the germline V gene (reference sequence). The sequenced material came from peripheral blood. The chain recombines TRBV6-6 with TRBJ1-4; D is uncertain. This TCR derives from a human donor in a cohort sampled during active COVID-19. The CDR3 loop is CASRTRGVLDEKLFF. Here the CDR3 DNA reads TGTGCCAGCAGGACCCGCGGGGTTTTGGATGAAAAACTGTTTTTT.